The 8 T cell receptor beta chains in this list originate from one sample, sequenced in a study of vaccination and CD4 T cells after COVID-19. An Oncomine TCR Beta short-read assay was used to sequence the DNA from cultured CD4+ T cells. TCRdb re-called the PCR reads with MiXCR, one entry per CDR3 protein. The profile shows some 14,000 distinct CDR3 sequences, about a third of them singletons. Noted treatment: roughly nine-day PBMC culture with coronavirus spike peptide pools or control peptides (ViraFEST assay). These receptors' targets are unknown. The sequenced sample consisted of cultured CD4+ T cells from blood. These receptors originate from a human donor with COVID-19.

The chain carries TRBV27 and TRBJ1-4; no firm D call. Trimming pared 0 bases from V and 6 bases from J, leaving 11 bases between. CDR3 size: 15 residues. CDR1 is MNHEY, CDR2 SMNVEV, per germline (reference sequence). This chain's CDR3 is CASSLSGSSYEKLFF. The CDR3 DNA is TGTGCCAGCAGTTTATCGGGCAGCTCCTATGAAAAACTGTTTTTT.

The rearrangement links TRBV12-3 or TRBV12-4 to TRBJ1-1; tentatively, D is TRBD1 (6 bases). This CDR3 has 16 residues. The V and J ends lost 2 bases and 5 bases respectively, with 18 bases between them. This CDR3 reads CASSLSAGALGTEAFF. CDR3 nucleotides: TGTGCCAGCAGTTTATCGGCGGGGGCGCTGGGAACTGAAGCTTTCTTT.

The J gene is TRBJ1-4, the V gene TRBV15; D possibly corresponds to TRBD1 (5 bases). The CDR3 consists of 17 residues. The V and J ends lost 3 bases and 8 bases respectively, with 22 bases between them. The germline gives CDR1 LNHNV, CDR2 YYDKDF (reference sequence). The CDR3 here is CATSRLSTGVRNEKLFF. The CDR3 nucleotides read TGTGCCACCAGCAGGTTGTCGACGGGGGTTAGGAACGAAAAACTGTTTTTT. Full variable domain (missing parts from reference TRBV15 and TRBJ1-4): DAMVIQNPRYQVTQFGKPVTLSCSQTLNHNVMYWYQQKSSQAPKLLFHYYDKDFNNEADTPDNFQSRRPNTSFCFLDIRSPGLGDTAMYLCATSRLSTGVRNEKLFFGSGTQLSVL.

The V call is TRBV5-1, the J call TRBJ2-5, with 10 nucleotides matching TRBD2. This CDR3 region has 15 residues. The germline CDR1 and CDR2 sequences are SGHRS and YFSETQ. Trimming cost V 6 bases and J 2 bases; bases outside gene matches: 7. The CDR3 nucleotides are TGCGCCAGCAAGTTAACTAGCGGGGATCAAGAGACCCAGTACTTC. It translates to CASKLTSGDQETQYF. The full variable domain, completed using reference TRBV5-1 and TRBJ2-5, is KAGVTQTPRYLIKTRGQQVTLSCSPISGHRSVSWYQQTPGQGLQFLFEYFSETQRNKGNFPGRFSGRQFSNSRSEMNVSTLELGDSALYLCASKLTSGDQETQYFGPGTRLLVL.

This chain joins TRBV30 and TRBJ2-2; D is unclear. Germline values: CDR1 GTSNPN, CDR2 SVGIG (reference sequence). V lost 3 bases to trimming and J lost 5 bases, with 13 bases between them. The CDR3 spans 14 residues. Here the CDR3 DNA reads TGTGCCTGGAGGGTGACCCCCGGGACCGGGGAGCTGTTTTTT. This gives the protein CAWRVTPGTGELFF.

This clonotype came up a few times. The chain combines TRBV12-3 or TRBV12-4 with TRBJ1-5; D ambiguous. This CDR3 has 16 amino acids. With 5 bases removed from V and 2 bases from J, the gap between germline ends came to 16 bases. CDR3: CASSRRMGIGNQPQHF. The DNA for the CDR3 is TGTGCCAGCAGTCGCCGGATGGGAATCGGCAATCAGCCCCAGCATTTT.

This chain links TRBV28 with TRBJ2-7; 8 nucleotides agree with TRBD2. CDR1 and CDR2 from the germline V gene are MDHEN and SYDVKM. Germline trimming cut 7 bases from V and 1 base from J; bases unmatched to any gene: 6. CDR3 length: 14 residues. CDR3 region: CASIAGTRSYEQYF. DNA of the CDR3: TGTGCCAGCATCGCCGGGACTAGGTCCTACGAGCAGTACTTC.

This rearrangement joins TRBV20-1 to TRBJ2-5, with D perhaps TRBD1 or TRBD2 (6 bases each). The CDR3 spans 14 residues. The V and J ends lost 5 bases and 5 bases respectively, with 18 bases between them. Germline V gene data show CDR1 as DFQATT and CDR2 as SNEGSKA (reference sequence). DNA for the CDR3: TGCAGTGCTTGTACCGGGGGCCAACACGAGACCCAGTACTTC. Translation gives CSACTGGQHETQYF.